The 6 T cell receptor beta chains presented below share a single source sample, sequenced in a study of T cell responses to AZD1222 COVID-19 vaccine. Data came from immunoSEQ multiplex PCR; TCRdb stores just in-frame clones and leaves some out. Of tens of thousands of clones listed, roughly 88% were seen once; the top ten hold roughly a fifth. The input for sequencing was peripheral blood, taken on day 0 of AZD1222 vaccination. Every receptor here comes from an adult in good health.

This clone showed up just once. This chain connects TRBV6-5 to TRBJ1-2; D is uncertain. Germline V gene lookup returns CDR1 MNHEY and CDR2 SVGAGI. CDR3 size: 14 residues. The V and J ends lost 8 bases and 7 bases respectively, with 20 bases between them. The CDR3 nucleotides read TGTGCCAGCCTTGGCTTTGTGAGGGTTGGTGGCTACACCTTC. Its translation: CASLGFVRVGGYTF.

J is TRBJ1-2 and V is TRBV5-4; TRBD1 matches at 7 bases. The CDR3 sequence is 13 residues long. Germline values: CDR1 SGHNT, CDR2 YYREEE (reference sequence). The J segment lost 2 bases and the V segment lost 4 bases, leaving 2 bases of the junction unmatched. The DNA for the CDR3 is TGTGCCAGCAGCCCGGGACAGAACTATGGCTACACCTTC. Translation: CASSPGQNYGYTF. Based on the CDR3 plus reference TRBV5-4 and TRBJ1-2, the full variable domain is ETGVTQSPTHLIKTRGQQVTLRCSSQSGHNTVSWYQQALGQGPQFIFQYYREEENGRGNFPPRFSGLQFPNYSSELNVNALELDDSALYLCASSPGQNYGYTFGSGTRLTVV.

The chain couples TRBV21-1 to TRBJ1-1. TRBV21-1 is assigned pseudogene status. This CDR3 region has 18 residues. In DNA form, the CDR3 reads TGTGCCAGCAGCAAAGGAGGGGGGCCCTCACACATGAACACTGAAGCTTTCTTT. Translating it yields CASSKGGGPSHMNTEAFF.

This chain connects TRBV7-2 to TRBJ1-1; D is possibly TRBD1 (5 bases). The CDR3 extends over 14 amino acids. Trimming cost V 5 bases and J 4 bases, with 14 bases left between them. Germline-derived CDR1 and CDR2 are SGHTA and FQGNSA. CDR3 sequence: CASSPTKGITEAFF. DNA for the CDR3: TGTGCCAGCAGCCCCACTAAGGGGATCACTGAAGCTTTCTTT.

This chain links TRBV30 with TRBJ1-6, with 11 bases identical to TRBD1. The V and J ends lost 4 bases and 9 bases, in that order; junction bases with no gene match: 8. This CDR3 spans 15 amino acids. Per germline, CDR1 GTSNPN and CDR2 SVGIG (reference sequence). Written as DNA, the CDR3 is TGTGCCTGGAACAGTCTGGGACAGGGGGTTTCACCCCTCCACTTT. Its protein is CAWNSLGQGVSPLHF.

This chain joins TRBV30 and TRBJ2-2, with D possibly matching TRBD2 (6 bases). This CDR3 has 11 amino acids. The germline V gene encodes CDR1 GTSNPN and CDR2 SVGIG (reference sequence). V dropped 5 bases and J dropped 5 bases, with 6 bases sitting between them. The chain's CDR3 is CAWGGTGELFF. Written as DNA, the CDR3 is TGTGCCTGGGGAGGGACCGGGGAGCTGTTTTTT.